This T cell receptor (beta chain) was sequenced in a study of T cells in Graves' hyperthyroidism and ophthalmopathy. Many counts were recorded for this clonotype. Antigen specificity is unknown. The CDR3 runs to 13 residues. Trimming took 4 bases from V and 10 from J, leaving 15 bases between them. Study outcomes and limitations: Model output signaled ophthalmopathy a median about seven months ahead of onset.

Regions amplified from RNA transcripts were the TCR beta CDR3 regions. RT-PCR in the first round (using the HTBI primer set) targeted the TCR CDR3. TCRdb passed the multiplex PCR reads through MiXCR, listing each CDR3 protein once. The sample holds nearly 600,000 distinct CDR3 sequences, approximately 13% seen once. The specimen was blood. The clonotype originates from a woman aged 25-40 years with Graves' hyperthyroidism that later progressed to Graves' ophthalmopathy. This chain uses TRBV12-3 or TRBV12-4 with TRBJ2-3; perhaps TRBD2 as D (6 bases). CDR3 DNA: TGTGCCAGCAGTTGGACGGGAGAGCAGGCGCAGTATTTT. Translation gives CASSWTGEQAQYF.